The 15 T cell receptor beta chains reported below all come from one sample, sequenced in a study of T-cell reconstitution after alpha-beta-depleted transplantation in children. The TCRbeta library incorporated unique molecular identifiers. TCRdb recomputed calls from the PCR reads with MiXCR, one row per CDR3 protein. The table shows hundreds of thousands of distinct CDR3 sequences, with over 15% occurring only once. Sequences were derived from PBMCs from the stem cell graft donor, sampled from the stem cell graft. The receptor set was obtained from a human donor who donated a stem cell graft to a child with acute myeloid leukemia.

The table lists this clonotype with a few counts. The chain uses TRBV12-3 or TRBV12-4 and TRBJ1-1, with 8 bases matching TRBD1. This CDR3 region has 18 residues. V shed 2 bases and J 4 bases; nucleotides not matched to a gene: 15. This CDR3 is CASSLLTGQGDKGTEAFF. CDR3 DNA: TGTGCCAGCAGTTTACTCACCGGACAGGGTGATAAGGGCACTGAAGCTTTCTTT.

The rearrangement uses TRBV7-8 and TRBJ2-5; no clear D. CDR1 is SGHVS, CDR2 FQNEAQ, per germline. The CDR3 consists of 11 residues. V shed 5 bases and J shed 5 bases, with 6 bases lying between them. CDR3 nucleotide sequence: TGTGCCAGCAGCCCGCATGAGACCCAGTACTTC. It yields the protein CASSPHETQYF.

The chain joins TRBV18 to TRBJ2-6, with D perhaps being TRBD1 or TRBD2 (5 bases each). Germline V gene lookup returns CDR1 KGHSH and CDR2 LQKENI. Trimming left V 5 bases short and J 1 base short, with 15 bases between. The CDR3 runs 17 residues. The CDR3 spells CASSWGQGASGANVLTF. DNA for the CDR3: TGTGCCAGCTCATGGGGCCAGGGAGCGTCTGGGGCCAACGTCCTGACTTTC.

At least ten counts were recorded for this clonotype. The J gene is TRBJ2-7, the V gene TRBV5-6; 8 positions match TRBD1. Germline V lookup: CDR1 SGHDT, CDR2 YYEEEE. V was clipped by 1 base and J by 3 bases; unmatched bases: 9. The CDR3 spans 16 residues. The CDR3 DNA follows: TGTGCCAGCAGCTTGTACAGGACAGGGCGTCTCTACGAGCAGTACTTC. This translates into CASSLYRTGRLYEQYF.

This clonotype was recorded at least ten times. The genes are TRBV24-1 and TRBJ2-1, with TRBD1 identical over 8 bases. CDR3 length: 16 amino acids. J lost 8 bases, V lost 2 bases, and 10 bases had no gene match. Germline V gene lookup returns CDR1 KGHDR and CDR2 SFDVKD. CDR3 DNA: TGTGCCACCAGTGATTCCCGGACAGGGATGCCCCATGAGCAGTTCTTC. Translation gives CATSDSRTGMPHEQFF.

This clonotype has only a few counts. CDR3 nucleotide sequence: TGCAGTGCTAGGAGGCTAGCGGACTACAATGAGCAGTTCTTC. Translating it yields CSARRLADYNEQFF. The V call is TRBV20-1, the J call TRBJ2-1, with TRBD2 identical over 7 bases. Germline CDR1 is DFQATT and CDR2 is SNEGSKA (reference sequence). This CDR3 is 14 amino acids long. V shed 3 bases, J shed 3 bases, and the junction held 5 bases outside the gene matches.

This clonotype was seen ten or more times. The V gene is TRBV29-1, the J gene TRBJ2-7; D gene ambiguous. Germline-derived CDR1 and CDR2 are SQVTM and ANQGSEA. This CDR3 spans 12 amino acids. Trimming cost V 5 bases and J 4 bases, with 12 bases left between them. The CDR3 protein is CSVRSALYEQYF. CDR3 coding DNA: TGCAGCGTTCGGTCAGCCCTGTACGAGCAGTACTTC.

This clonotype showed up many times. The chain recombines TRBV7-9 with TRBJ2-1; no definite D call. This CDR3 is 10 amino acids long. Germline lookup yields CDR1 SEHNR and CDR2 FQNEAQ (reference sequence). Trimming pared 1 base from V and 15 bases from J, leaving 7 bases between. CDR3 nucleotide sequence: TGTGCCAGCAGCTTAGGGAGCCCGTTCTTC. Translating it yields CASSLGSPFF.

In this sample, this clonotype turned up a few times. The chain combines TRBV7-9 with TRBJ1-1; the D is unclear. The CDR3 consists of 14 residues. From germline, CDR1 is SEHNR and CDR2 FQNEAQ (reference sequence). Trimming took 2 bases from V and 1 from J, leaving 8 bases between them. In DNA, the CDR3 is TGTGCCAGCAGCTTAATATCAGGGAACACTGAAGCTTTCTTT. Protein sequence: CASSLISGNTEAFF. Full variable domain (missing parts from reference TRBV7-9 and TRBJ1-1): DTGVSQNPRHKITKRGQNVTFRCDPISEHNRLYWYRQTLGQGPEFLTYFQNEAQLEKSRLLSDRFSAERPKGSFSTLEIQRTEQGDSAMYLCASSLISGNTEAFFGQGTRLTVV.

The genes are TRBV3-1 and TRBJ2-6; 10 bases are shared with TRBD1. V was clipped by 5 bases and J by 2 bases; unmatched bases: 12. CDR1 is LGHDT and CDR2 is YNNKEL in the germline V gene (reference sequence). The CDR3 has 19 residues. The CDR3 DNA sequence: TGTGCCAGCAGCTCTGTACCGGGACAGGGGACGCCTGGGGCCAACGTCCTGACTTTC. Amino acid sequence: CASSSVPGQGTPGANVLTF.

This chain links TRBV4-1 with TRBJ2-2; weak D call: TRBD2 (7 bases). The CDR3 spans 18 residues. CDR1 and CDR2 (germline): MGHRA, YSYEKL. V lost 1 base, J lost 2 bases, and 17 bases lay in between. CDR3 bases: TGCGCCAGCAGCCAAGGGCTATGGGGGGGCTTCAACACCGGGGAGCTGTTTTTT. It codes for CASSQGLWGGFNTGELFF.

This clonotype was observed many times. This rearrangement joins TRBV20-1 to TRBJ1-6; the D gene is possibly TRBD1 (5 bases). This CDR3 comprises 13 residues. Trimming stripped 4 bases from V and 6 bases from J, with 10 bases between. Germline V gene data show CDR1 as DFQATT and CDR2 as SNEGSKA (reference sequence). The CDR3 loop is CSATRASNSPLHF. Written as DNA, the CDR3 is TGCAGTGCTACCAGGGCTTCTAATTCACCCCTCCACTTT.

The V gene is TRBV13, the J gene TRBJ2-5; D is unclear. Germline V CDR1 and CDR2: PRHDT, FYEKMQ (reference sequence). The CDR3 is made up of 13 amino acids. Trimming removed 3 bases from V and 1 base from J, with 6 bases in between. The CDR3 sequence is CASSFRIQETQYF. The CDR3 region has the DNA TGTGCCAGCAGCTTCAGGATCCAAGAGACCCAGTACTTC.

The chain carries TRBV10-3 and TRBJ1-5; D is undetermined. This CDR3 has 15 residues. Between the trimmed V and J ends, which lost 2 bases and 3 bases, there was a span of 11 bases. Germline V gene data show CDR1 as ENHRY and CDR2 as SYGVKD. The CDR3 region has the DNA TGTGCCATCAGTGAGGGAGGGAGTGCCAATCAGCCCCAGCATTTT. As protein: CAISEGGSANQPQHF.

The rearrangement joins TRBV11-2 to TRBJ1-5; D might be TRBD1 (6 bases). The CDR3 spans 19 residues. Germline-derived CDR1 and CDR2 are SGHAT and FQNNGV. V dropped 0 bases and J dropped 4 bases, with 22 bases sitting between them. This CDR3 is CASSLEGPQGHTLNQPQHF. The CDR3 DNA reads as TGTGCCAGCAGCTTAGAGGGTCCGCAGGGGCACACGCTAAATCAGCCCCAGCATTTT.